The sequence of this TCR beta chain was determined in a study of blood T cells in healthy people across ages. Whole-study findings and limits: Older age went with lower TCR beta diversity per million T cells, in a roughly linear way.

V was trimmed by 2 bases and J by 0 bases, leaving 7 bases between them. Germline CDR1 is MNHEY and CDR2 is SMNVEV (reference sequence). The length of the CDR3 is 14 residues. On this clonotype: Its matching antigen is unknown.

Alongside a J-beta primer mix, a sample-barcoded 5' primer served in a second PCR lasting roughly 7 to 11 cycles. A single record per CDR3 protein comes from TCRdb applying MiXCR to the 5' RACE reads. The sample holds more than 500,000 distinct CDR3 sequences, about a quarter seen once. This sample also belongs to another study, concerning T cells of mothers and their children. From that study: The output of TCR recombination is shaped by thymic selection similarly in related and unrelated pairs.

This TCR derives from a boy aged 2-15 years in good health. The chain is built from TRBV27 and TRBJ1-2; D unresolved. The sample taken for sequencing was blood. CDR3 DNA sequence: TGTGCCAGCAGTTTAGGGGTTCCTAACTATGGCTACACCTTC. Translating it yields CASSLGVPNYGYTF.